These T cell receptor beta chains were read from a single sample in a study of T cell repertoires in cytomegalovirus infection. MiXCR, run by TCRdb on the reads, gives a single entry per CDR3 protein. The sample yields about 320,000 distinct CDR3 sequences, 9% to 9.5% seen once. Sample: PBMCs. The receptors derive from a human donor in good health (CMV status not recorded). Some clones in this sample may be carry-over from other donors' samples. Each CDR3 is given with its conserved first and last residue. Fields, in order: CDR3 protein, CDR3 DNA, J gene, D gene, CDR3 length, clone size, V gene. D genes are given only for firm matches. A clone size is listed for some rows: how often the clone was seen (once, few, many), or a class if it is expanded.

CDR3aa: CASSPATGGIGQYF; CDR3nt: TGTGCCAGCAGTCCCGCGACCGGAGGAATTGGGCAGTACTTC; j_gene: TRBJ2-7; d_gene: -; len: 14; abundance: few; v_gene: TRBV7-9
CDR3aa: CASSSTRAGQFF; CDR3nt: TGTGCCAGCAGCTCAACTAGAGCTGGGCAGTTCTTC; j_gene: TRBJ2-1; d_gene: -; len: 12; abundance: many; v_gene: TRBV7-2
CDR3aa: CASSRQDMNTEAFF; CDR3nt: TGTGCCAGCAGTCGTCAAGACATGAACACTGAAGCTTTCTTT; j_gene: TRBJ1-1; d_gene: -; len: 14; abundance: few; v_gene: TRBV28
CDR3aa: CASSLAPRMDGYTF; CDR3nt: TGTGCCAGCAGTTTAGCGCCAAGGATGGACGGCTACACCTTC; j_gene: TRBJ1-2; d_gene: -; len: 14; abundance: many; v_gene: TRBV12-3/TRBV12-4
CDR3aa: CASSLGAPTAQPQHF; CDR3nt: TGTGCCAGCAGCTTAGGTGCCCCCACCGCTCAGCCCCAGCATTTT; j_gene: TRBJ1-5; d_gene: -; len: 15; abundance: few; v_gene: TRBV7-9
CDR3aa: CASRGRGDRTEAFF; CDR3nt: TGTGCCAGCAGGGGACGGGGCGATCGGACTGAAGCTTTCTTT; j_gene: TRBJ1-1; d_gene: -; len: 14; abundance: few; v_gene: TRBV2
CDR3aa: CASSAGLAGVHEQFF; CDR3nt: TGTGCCAGCAGCGCGGGACTAGCGGGAGTTCATGAGCAGTTCTTC; j_gene: TRBJ2-1; d_gene: TRBD2; len: 15; abundance: few; v_gene: TRBV7-2
CDR3aa: CACQPGDEQFF; CDR3nt: TGTGCCTGTCAACCTGGGGATGAGCAGTTCTTC; j_gene: TRBJ2-1; d_gene: -; len: 11; abundance: many; v_gene: TRBV30
CDR3aa: CASSIGTSSNTEAFF; CDR3nt: TGTGCCAGTAGTATCGGGACAAGCTCGAACACTGAAGCTTTCTTT; j_gene: TRBJ1-1; d_gene: -; len: 15; abundance: -; v_gene: TRBV19
CDR3aa: CSVEDRRGSTGELFF; CDR3nt: TGCAGCGTTGAAGATCGTCGCGGGAGCACCGGGGAGCTGTTTTTT; j_gene: TRBJ2-2; d_gene: TRBD2; len: 15; abundance: many; v_gene: TRBV29-1
CDR3aa: CASSLASVVGVGSPLHF; CDR3nt: TGTGCCAGCAGCTTAGCGTCGGTAGTGGGGGTAGGTTCACCCCTCCACTTT; j_gene: TRBJ1-6; d_gene: -; len: 17; abundance: few; v_gene: TRBV7-2
CDR3aa: CASSSPALGILTQYF; CDR3nt: TGTGCCAGCAGTTCTCCTGCATTGGGTATTTTGACCCAGTACTTC; j_gene: TRBJ2-5; d_gene: -; len: 15; abundance: many; v_gene: TRBV12-3/TRBV12-4
CDR3aa: CASSPGGRSYEQYF; CDR3nt: TGTGCCAGCTCACCGGGAGGAAGATCTTACGAGCAGTACTTC; j_gene: TRBJ2-7; d_gene: -; len: 14; abundance: -; v_gene: TRBV18
CDR3aa: CSAPGPGLAAGETQYF; CDR3nt: TGCAGTGCTCCAGGGCCGGGACTAGCGGCTGGGGAGACCCAGTACTTC; j_gene: TRBJ2-5; d_gene: TRBD2; len: 16; abundance: -; v_gene: TRBV20-1
CDR3aa: CASSWATSRLGASTDTQYF; CDR3nt: TGTGCCAGCAGCTGGGCTACATCGCGATTAGGTGCTAGCACAGATACGCAGTATTTT; j_gene: TRBJ2-3; d_gene: -; len: 19; abundance: many; v_gene: TRBV7-2
CDR3aa: CASSGAGVDEQYF; CDR3nt: TGCGCCAGCAGTGGAGCGGGAGTTGACGAGCAGTACTTC; j_gene: TRBJ2-7; d_gene: TRBD2; len: 13; abundance: -; v_gene: TRBV10-2
CDR3aa: CASSYSSPSGVYNEQFF; CDR3nt: TGTGCCAGCAGTTACTCGTCGCCTAGCGGGGTCTACAATGAGCAGTTCTTC; j_gene: TRBJ2-1; d_gene: TRBD2; len: 17; abundance: -; v_gene: TRBV6-6
CDR3aa: CASSQDGTGSDTQYF; CDR3nt: TGCGCCAGCAGCCAAGACGGAACAGGGTCAGATACGCAGTATTTT; j_gene: TRBJ2-3; d_gene: -; len: 15; abundance: many; v_gene: TRBV4-3
CDR3aa: CASSPQNLNEKLFF; CDR3nt: TGTGCCAGCTCACCACAGAACCTAAATGAAAAACTGTTTTTT; j_gene: TRBJ1-4; d_gene: -; len: 14; abundance: few; v_gene: TRBV18
CDR3aa: CSATHMTGTTEAFF; CDR3nt: TGCAGTGCTACTCACATGACAGGGACTACTGAAGCTTTCTTT; j_gene: TRBJ1-1; d_gene: TRBD1; len: 14; abundance: -; v_gene: TRBV20-1
CDR3aa: CASTSPGTQYF; CDR3nt: TGTGCCAGCACCTCACCTGGGACCCAGTACTTC; j_gene: TRBJ2-5; d_gene: -; len: 11; abundance: few; v_gene: TRBV28
CDR3aa: CSASWTSLQETQYF; CDR3nt: TGCAGTGCAAGTTGGACTAGCCTTCAAGAGACCCAGTACTTC; j_gene: TRBJ2-5; d_gene: TRBD2; len: 14; abundance: -; v_gene: TRBV20-1
CDR3aa: CASSPLRGTDTQYF; CDR3nt: TGTGCCAGCAGTCCTCTACGGGGGACAGATACGCAGTATTTT; j_gene: TRBJ2-3; d_gene: -; len: 14; abundance: -; v_gene: TRBV6-2/TRBV6-3
CDR3aa: CASSRAGRGQPQHF; CDR3nt: TGTGCCAGCAGCAGGGCGGGTCGGGGTCAGCCCCAGCATTTT; j_gene: TRBJ1-5; d_gene: -; len: 14; abundance: many; v_gene: TRBV6-1
CDR3aa: CASSFPTGGTHEAFF; CDR3nt: TGTGCCAGCAGCTTTCCAACGGGGGGGACTCACGAAGCTTTCTTT; j_gene: TRBJ1-1; d_gene: -; len: 15; abundance: many; v_gene: TRBV7-2
CDR3aa: CASSQVIGDGADTQYF; CDR3nt: TGCGCCAGCAGCCAAGTTATAGGGGACGGTGCGGATACGCAGTATTTT; j_gene: TRBJ2-3; d_gene: -; len: 16; abundance: -; v_gene: TRBV4-3
CDR3aa: CASSLGHSEQFF; CDR3nt: TGTGCCAGCAGCTTAGGGCATTCTGAGCAGTTCTTC; j_gene: TRBJ2-1; d_gene: -; len: 12; abundance: -; v_gene: TRBV7-6
CDR3aa: CASSQDGQGAGTEAFF; CDR3nt: TGCGCCAGCAGCCAAGATGGACAGGGGGCCGGTACTGAAGCTTTCTTT; j_gene: TRBJ1-1; d_gene: TRBD1; len: 16; abundance: -; v_gene: TRBV4-1
CDR3aa: CASSSGGAEAFF; CDR3nt: TGTGCCAGCAGTTCGGGCGGGGCTGAAGCTTTCTTT; j_gene: TRBJ1-1; d_gene: -; len: 12; abundance: once; v_gene: TRBV6-6
CDR3aa: CSLTVSSYEQYF; CDR3nt: TGCAGTTTGACAGTCAGCTCCTACGAGCAGTACTTC; j_gene: TRBJ2-7; d_gene: -; len: 12; abundance: few; v_gene: TRBV20-1
CDR3aa: CASSLGSGTGLDQPQHF; CDR3nt: TGTGCCAGCAGCTTAGGCTCCGGGACAGGTCTTGATCAGCCCCAGCATTTT; j_gene: TRBJ1-5; d_gene: TRBD1; len: 17; abundance: many; v_gene: TRBV7-9
CDR3aa: CSARLYSSYEQYF; CDR3nt: TGCAGTGCTAGGTTGTACAGCTCCTACGAGCAGTACTTC; j_gene: TRBJ2-7; d_gene: -; len: 13; abundance: few; v_gene: TRBV20-1
CDR3aa: CSATGIANYGYTF; CDR3nt: TGCAGTGCTACAGGGATAGCTAACTATGGCTACACCTTC; j_gene: TRBJ1-2; d_gene: -; len: 13; abundance: few; v_gene: TRBV20-1
CDR3aa: CASRRDRRYNEQFF; CDR3nt: TGTGCCAGCAGACGGGACAGGCGATACAATGAGCAGTTCTTC; j_gene: TRBJ2-1; d_gene: TRBD1; len: 14; abundance: many; v_gene: TRBV7-2
CDR3aa: CASSLGRVVETQYF; CDR3nt: TGTGCCAGCAGCCTGGGGCGCGTCGTTGAGACCCAGTACTTC; j_gene: TRBJ2-5; d_gene: -; len: 14; abundance: many; v_gene: TRBV28
CDR3aa: CASSQSPRGTQHF; CDR3nt: TGTGCCAGCAGCCAATCCCCCCGGGGGACCCAGCATTTT; j_gene: TRBJ1-5; d_gene: -; len: 13; abundance: many; v_gene: TRBV6-2/TRBV6-3
CDR3aa: CAAVGTSWPDTQYF; CDR3nt: TGTGCCGCGGTGGGAACTAGCTGGCCAGATACGCAGTATTTT; j_gene: TRBJ2-3; d_gene: -; len: 14; abundance: few; v_gene: TRBV6-2/TRBV6-3
CDR3aa: CASSQDSGNAYNNEQFF; CDR3nt: TGCGCCAGCAGCCAAGATAGCGGGAACGCCTATAACAATGAGCAGTTCTTC; j_gene: TRBJ2-1; d_gene: TRBD2; len: 17; abundance: many; v_gene: TRBV4-3
CDR3aa: CASSLAKLNTEAFF; CDR3nt: TGTGCCAGCAGCCTGGCGAAGCTGAACACTGAAGCTTTCTTT; j_gene: TRBJ1-1; d_gene: -; len: 14; abundance: -; v_gene: TRBV27
CDR3aa: CSVTPGTAKNIQYF; CDR3nt: TGCAGCGTAACACCGGGAACAGCCAAAAACATTCAGTACTTC; j_gene: TRBJ2-4; d_gene: -; len: 14; abundance: many; v_gene: TRBV29-1
CDR3aa: CAWSVLGPSSYNEQFF; CDR3nt: TGTGCCTGGAGTGTCCTAGGGCCCAGCTCCTACAATGAGCAGTTCTTC; j_gene: TRBJ2-1; d_gene: -; len: 16; abundance: many; v_gene: TRBV30
CDR3aa: CASSLAGQGGSGANVLTF; CDR3nt: TGTGCCAGCAGCTTAGCGGGACAGGGAGGCTCTGGGGCCAACGTCCTGACTTTC; j_gene: TRBJ2-6; d_gene: TRBD1; len: 18; abundance: many; v_gene: TRBV7-3
CDR3aa: CASSYGSSTGGELFF; CDR3nt: TGTGCCAGCAGTTATGGGAGTTCGACCGGCGGGGAGCTGTTTTTT; j_gene: TRBJ2-2; d_gene: -; len: 15; abundance: many; v_gene: TRBV6-5
CDR3aa: CASSFRGTQGEQYF; CDR3nt: TGTGCCAGCAGCTTCAGGGGAACCCAAGGCGAGCAGTACTTC; j_gene: TRBJ2-7; d_gene: -; len: 14; abundance: many; v_gene: TRBV7-2
CDR3aa: CASSYGQGETQYF; CDR3nt: TGTGCCAGCAGTTACGGACAGGGTGAGACCCAGTACTTC; j_gene: TRBJ2-5; d_gene: TRBD1; len: 13; abundance: many; v_gene: TRBV7-2
CDR3aa: CASSLGSRMGEKLFF; CDR3nt: TGTGCCAGCAGTCTAGGGAGTAGGATGGGTGAAAAACTGTTTTTT; j_gene: TRBJ1-4; d_gene: -; len: 15; abundance: -; v_gene: TRBV28
CDR3aa: CASSLEPSLTDTQYF; CDR3nt: TGTGCCAGCAGCTTGGAACCCTCACTCACAGATACGCAGTATTTT; j_gene: TRBJ2-3; d_gene: -; len: 15; abundance: many; v_gene: TRBV5-4
CDR3aa: CASRRPDSSNSPLHF; CDR3nt: TGTGCCAGTAGGCGCCCGGACAGCTCAAATTCACCCCTCCACTTT; j_gene: TRBJ1-6; d_gene: -; len: 15; abundance: -; v_gene: TRBV19
CDR3aa: CASSSGQGGRSYGYTF; CDR3nt: TGTGCCAGCAGCTCCGGCCAAGGGGGTAGATCCTATGGCTACACCTTC; j_gene: TRBJ1-2; d_gene: -; len: 16; abundance: -; v_gene: TRBV7-2
CDR3aa: CASSVAPGGSGNTIYF; CDR3nt: TGTGCCAGCAGCGTAGCCCCCGGGGGTTCCGGAAACACCATATATTTT; j_gene: TRBJ1-3; d_gene: -; len: 16; abundance: -; v_gene: TRBV9
CDR3aa: CSAQGLRNSPLHF; CDR3nt: TGCAGTGCTCAGGGCCTGAGGAATTCACCCCTCCACTTT; j_gene: TRBJ1-6; d_gene: -; len: 13; abundance: -; v_gene: TRBV20-1
CDR3aa: CASSLGSQGRNEQFF; CDR3nt: TGTGCCAGCAGCTTAGGTAGCCAGGGAAGGAATGAGCAGTTCTTC; j_gene: TRBJ2-1; d_gene: -; len: 15; abundance: -; v_gene: TRBV7-2
CDR3aa: CSARDLVGTGYEQYF; CDR3nt: TGCAGTGCTAGAGATCTAGTTGGTACAGGCTACGAGCAGTACTTC; j_gene: TRBJ2-7; d_gene: -; len: 15; abundance: few; v_gene: TRBV20-1
CDR3aa: CASSEVGNYGYTF; CDR3nt: TGTGCCAGCAGTGAAGTGGGTAACTATGGCTACACCTTC; j_gene: TRBJ1-2; d_gene: -; len: 13; abundance: many; v_gene: TRBV25-1
CDR3aa: CASSSVDGPRVEQFF; CDR3nt: TGTGCCAGCAGCTCAGTGGACGGTCCTCGGGTTGAGCAGTTCTTC; j_gene: TRBJ2-1; d_gene: -; len: 15; abundance: many; v_gene: TRBV7-6
CDR3aa: CASREKRDGTDTQYF; CDR3nt: TGTGCCAGCAGGGAAAAGAGGGATGGCACAGATACGCAGTATTTT; j_gene: TRBJ2-3; d_gene: -; len: 15; abundance: few; v_gene: TRBV5-4
CDR3aa: CASSPTSGRGTEAFF; CDR3nt: TGTGCCAGTAGTCCGACGTCAGGGCGGGGAACTGAAGCTTTCTTT; j_gene: TRBJ1-1; d_gene: -; len: 15; abundance: few; v_gene: TRBV19
CDR3aa: CALGADNYGYTF; CDR3nt: TGTGCCCTCGGGGCAGACAACTATGGCTACACCTTC; j_gene: TRBJ1-2; d_gene: -; len: 12; abundance: many; v_gene: TRBV7-2
CDR3aa: CASSLAGSGRDTQYF; CDR3nt: TGTGCCAGCAGCTTAGCCGGTAGCGGGAGAGATACGCAGTATTTT; j_gene: TRBJ2-3; d_gene: TRBD2; len: 15; abundance: -; v_gene: TRBV11-2
CDR3aa: CASSLASTEGPGFGYTF; CDR3nt: TGTGCCAGCAGCTTAGCGAGTACGGAGGGTCCAGGGTTTGGCTACACCTTC; j_gene: TRBJ1-2; d_gene: -; len: 17; abundance: few; v_gene: TRBV7-2